This T cell receptor beta chain was captured in a study of cytomegalovirus exposure and HLA in healthy donors. Study-level findings and limits: Based on reports, TCR beta sequences accurately predicted HLA-A and HLA-B alleles for most subjects.

This CDR3 spans 17 amino acids. Per germline, CDR1 KGHSH and CDR2 LQKENI. V was cut by 3 bases and J by 5 bases, with 22 bases left in between. Samples came from healthy bone marrow donors. In regard to this clone: Its target is unknown.

The PCR contained 60 Vbeta and 13 Jbeta primers. The data were produced by immunoSEQ multiplex PCR, yet TCRdb's version contains in-frame clones alone and is incomplete. The sample consists of fewer than 140,000 clones, roughly four fifths of them appearing once. The clonotype originates from a woman aged 45-65 years in good health and CMV-seropositive. The V call is TRBV18, the J call TRBJ1-1, with D possibly matching TRBD1 (5 bases). Input material: PBMCs. CDR3: CASSPFLQGGGNTEAFF. The CDR3 DNA is TGTGCCAGCTCACCTTTCCTTCAGGGTGGAGGGAATACTGAAGCTTTCTTT.